Listed below are T cell receptor beta chains from one sample, sequenced in a study of T cell responses to AZD1222 COVID-19 vaccine. The assay was immunoSEQ multiplex PCR, and TCRdb's table has in-frame clones only and misses some. Here the sample spans some 65,000 clones, around 74% being singletons. The sequencing used peripheral blood, collected on day 0 of MenACWY control vaccination. These receptors were taken from an adult in good health. CDR3s leave out the opening cysteine and the closing phenylalanine or tryptophan.

v_gene	j_gene	CDR3aa
TRBV5-8	TRBJ2-5	ASSLGQSQETQY
TRBV27	TRBJ2-6	ASSLKHSGANVLT
TRBV19	TRBJ1-2	ASSRPGDRKNYGYT
TRBV5-1	TRBJ2-1	ASSLSGRAENNEQF
TRBV14	TRBJ1-1	ASSQADMIMDTEAF
TRBV11-2	TRBJ2-3	ASSPLTTDTQY
TRBV28	TRBJ1-4	ASSGDSGNEKLF
TRBV3-1/TRBV3-2	TRBJ2-3	ASSQGRTDTQY
TRBV12-3/TRBV12-4	TRBJ2-5	ASSPPGKTQY
TRBV6-5	TRBJ2-3	ASSQTVSGREY
TRBV7-6	TRBJ2-5	ASTSSGTATPGTQY
TRBV29-1	TRBJ1-1	SVREGDTEAF
TRBV6-1	TRBJ2-4	ASSEARGGLNIQY
TRBV19	TRBJ1-5	ASSISGQSNQPQH
TRBV7-9	TRBJ2-1	ASRKGAASAEQF
TRBV15	TRBJ2-5	ATSRATGSSQETQY
TRBV6-6	TRBJ1-3	ASSYPPGGPY
TRBV25-1	TRBJ1-1	ASRGGNTEAF
TRBV4-3	TRBJ2-2	ASSPKAAGANTGELF
TRBV30	TRBJ2-1	ACPSLLAGAQEQF
TRBV28	TRBJ1-3	ASSPRGYSGNTIY
TRBV3-1/TRBV3-2	TRBJ1-2	ASSQGLLYT
TRBV5-1	TRBJ1-1	ASSSVSGTLAGAF
TRBV12-3/TRBV12-4	TRBJ1-5	ASHNFGGQPQH
TRBV30	TRBJ2-6	AWRSTGANVLT
TRBV6-5	TRBJ2-2	ASSYSFSGTTGELF
TRBV5-1	TRBJ2-3	ASSLGAGGSGDTQY
TRBV2	TRBJ2-3	ASRRDPGTDTQY
TRBV2	TRBJ1-5	ASSEGQGLAPQH
TRBV2	TRBJ1-5	ASSLVEEIGQPQH
TRBV7-9	TRBJ2-3	ASSLGGQGTVDTQY
TRBV3-1/TRBV3-2	TRBJ2-1	ASSQTVGGDEQF
TRBV14	TRBJ1-3	ASSNRGSSGNTIY
TRBV5-6	TRBJ1-2	ASSSTGPNYGYT
TRBV18	TRBJ2-3	ASSPPPGELPTDTQY
TRBV5-1	TRBJ2-3	ASSLLPSGSTDTQY
TRBV11-3	TRBJ2-2	ASSYGGQGNTGELF
TRBV2	TRBJ2-1	ASSATSGSDNEQF
TRBV10-3	TRBJ2-1	AIMGQDDEQF
TRBV2	TRBJ1-6	ASRDRVDSPLH
TRBV11-2	TRBJ2-3	ASSDRRLDRRTDTQY
TRBV18	TRBJ1-2	ASSPFPGLEGGYT
TRBV7-9	TRBJ2-6	ASSSDRAGANVLT
TRBV19	TRBJ1-2	ASNHPGGGYGYT
TRBV7-3	TRBJ1-5	ASSLGGVNQPQH
TRBV5-1	TRBJ1-1	ASSLDVNTEAF
TRBV7-3	TRBJ1-1	ASSRTRGTEAF
TRBV19	TRBJ1-1	ASISRTGDNTEAF
TRBV7-2	TRBJ2-1	ASKGPAGNEQF
TRBV5-5	TRBJ2-7	ASSFGPQSYEQY
TRBV18	TRBJ2-7	ASSPRGGLNEQY
TRBV2	TRBJ2-1	ASSWREFYNEQF
TRBV10-3	TRBJ1-1	AISESISGEAF
TRBV24-1	TRBJ2-1	ATSDPGASYNEQF